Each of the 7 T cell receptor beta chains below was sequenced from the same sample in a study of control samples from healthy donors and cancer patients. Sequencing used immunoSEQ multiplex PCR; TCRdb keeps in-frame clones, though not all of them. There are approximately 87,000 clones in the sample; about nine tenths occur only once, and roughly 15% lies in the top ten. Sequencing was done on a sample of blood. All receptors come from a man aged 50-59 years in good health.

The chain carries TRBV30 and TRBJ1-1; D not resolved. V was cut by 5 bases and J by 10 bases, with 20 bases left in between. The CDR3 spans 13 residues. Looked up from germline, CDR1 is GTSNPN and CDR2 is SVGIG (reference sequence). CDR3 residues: CAWGRVGVDGAFF. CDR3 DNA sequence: TGTGCCTGGGGCCGGGTAGGTGTGGATGGAGCTTTCTTT.

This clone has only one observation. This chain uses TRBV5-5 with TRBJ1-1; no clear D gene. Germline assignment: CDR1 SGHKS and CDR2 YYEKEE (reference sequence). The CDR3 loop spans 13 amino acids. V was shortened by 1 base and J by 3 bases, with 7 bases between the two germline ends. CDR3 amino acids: CASSLIAYTEAFF. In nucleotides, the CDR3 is TGTGCCAGCAGCTTGATAGCTTACACTGAAGCTTTCTTT. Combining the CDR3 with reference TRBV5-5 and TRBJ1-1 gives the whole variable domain DAGVTQSPTHLIKTRGQQVTLRCSPISGHKSVSWYQQVLGQGPQFIFQYYEKEERGRGNFPDRFSARQFPNYSSELNVNALLLGDSALYLCASSLIAYTEAFFGQGTRLTVV.

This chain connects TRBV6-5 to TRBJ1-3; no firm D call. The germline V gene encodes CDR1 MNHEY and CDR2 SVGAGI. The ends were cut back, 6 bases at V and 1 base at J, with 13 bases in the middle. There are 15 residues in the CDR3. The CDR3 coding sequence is TGTGCCAGCAGCTCGACGGTGGAATCTGGAAACACCATATATTTT. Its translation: CASSSTVESGNTIYF.

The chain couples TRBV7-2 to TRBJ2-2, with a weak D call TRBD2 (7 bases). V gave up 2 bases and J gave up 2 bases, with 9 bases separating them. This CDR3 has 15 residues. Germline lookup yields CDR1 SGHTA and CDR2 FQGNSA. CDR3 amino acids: CASSLRGGNTGELFF. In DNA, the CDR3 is TGTGCCAGCAGCTTACGCGGGGGCAACACCGGGGAGCTGTTTTTT. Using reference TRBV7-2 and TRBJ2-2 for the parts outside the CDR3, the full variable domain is GAGVSQSPSNKVTEKGKDVELRCDPISGHTALYWYRQSLGQGLEFLIYFQGNSAPDKSGLPSDRFSAERTGGSVSTLTIQRTQQEDSAVYLCASSLRGGNTGELFFGEGSRLTVL.

Here the CDR3 DNA reads TGCGCCAGCAGCCAAGGCCCCCAGGGTGTAGGGCCCACTGAAGCTTTCTTT. Protein: CASSQGPQGVGPTEAFF. The chain combines TRBV4-1 with TRBJ1-1; tentatively, D is TRBD1 (5 bases). V was cut by 1 base and J by 4 bases, with 19 bases left in between. The germline V gene encodes CDR1 MGHRA and CDR2 YSYEKL. CDR3 length: 17 amino acids.

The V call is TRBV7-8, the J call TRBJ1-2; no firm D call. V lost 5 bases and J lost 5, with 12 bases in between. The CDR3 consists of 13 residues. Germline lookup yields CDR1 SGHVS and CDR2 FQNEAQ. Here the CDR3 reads CASSPGSVYGYTF. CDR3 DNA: TGTGCCAGCAGCCCCGGTAGCGTGTATGGCTACACCTTC.

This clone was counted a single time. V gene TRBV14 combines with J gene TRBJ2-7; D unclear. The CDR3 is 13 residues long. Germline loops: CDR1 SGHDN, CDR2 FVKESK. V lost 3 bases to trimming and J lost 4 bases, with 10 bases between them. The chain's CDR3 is CASSHQFGYEQYF. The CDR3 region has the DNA TGTGCCAGCAGCCATCAGTTCGGATACGAGCAGTACTTC.